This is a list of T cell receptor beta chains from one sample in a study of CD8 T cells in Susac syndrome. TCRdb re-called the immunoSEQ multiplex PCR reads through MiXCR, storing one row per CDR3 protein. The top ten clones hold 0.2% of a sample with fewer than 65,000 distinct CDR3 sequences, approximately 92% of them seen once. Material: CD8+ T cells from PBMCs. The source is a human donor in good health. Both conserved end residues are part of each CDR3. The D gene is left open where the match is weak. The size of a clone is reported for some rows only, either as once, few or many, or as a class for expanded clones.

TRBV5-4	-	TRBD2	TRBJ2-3	TGTGCCAGCAGCTTGGAAGGACTAGGGACCCGGAGCGATACGCAGTATTTT	CASSLEGLGTRSDTQYF
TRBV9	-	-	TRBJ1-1	TGTGCCAGCAGCGTAAGGGGGGGGCGCGAAGCTTTCTTT	CASSVRGGREAFF
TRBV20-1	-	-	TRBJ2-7	TGCAGTGCTACAGAGGATCGGACGGATCCCTACGAGCAGTACTTC	CSATEDRTDPYEQYF
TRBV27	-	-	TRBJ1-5	TGTGCCAGCAGCCCGTCTCTTAATCAGCCCCAGCATTTT	CASSPSLNQPQHF
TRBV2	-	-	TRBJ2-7	TGTGCCAGCAGTGAACCCCCTCCCGAGCAGTACTTC	CASSEPPPEQYF
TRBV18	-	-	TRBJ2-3	TGTGCCAGCTCTGCGACAGTTAGCACAGATACGCAGTATTTT	CASSATVSTDTQYF
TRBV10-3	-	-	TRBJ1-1	TGTGCCATCAGTGAGTCAGCGAACACTGAAGCTTTCTTT	CAISESANTEAFF
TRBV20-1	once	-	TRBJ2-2	TGCAGTGCTCTGACAGAAAACACCGGGGAGCTGTTTTTT	CSALTENTGELFF
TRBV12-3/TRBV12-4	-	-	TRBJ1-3	TGTGCCAGCAGTTTAGCGCAGGGTTGGTCTGGAAACACCATATATTTT	CASSLAQGWSGNTIYF
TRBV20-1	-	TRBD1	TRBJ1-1	TGCAGTGCTAGAGATTTAAGAAGGGGGCAGAGCACTGAAGCTTTCTTT	CSARDLRRGQSTEAFF
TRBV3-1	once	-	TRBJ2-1	TGTGCCAGCACCCGAATTGCAGGCAGCTCCTACAATGAGCAGTTCTTC	CASTRIAGSSYNEQFF
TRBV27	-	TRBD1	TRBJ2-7	TGTGCCAGCAGTTTATCCCCCGGGACAGGGTCCTACGAGCAGTACTTC	CASSLSPGTGSYEQYF
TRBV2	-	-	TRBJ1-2	TGTGCCAGCAGTGAAGAGCCGGGCCCCGATGGCTACACCTTC	CASSEEPGPDGYTF
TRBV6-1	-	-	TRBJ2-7	TGTGCCAGCAGTGAAAAGGGGTGGGGGCCTGGGAGAGAGCAGTACTTC	CASSEKGWGPGREQYF
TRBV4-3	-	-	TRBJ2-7	TGCGCCAGCAGCCAAGTCCTAGCCTACGAGCAGTACTTC	CASSQVLAYEQYF
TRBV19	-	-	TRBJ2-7	TGTGCCAGTAGTATCCGCAGGGGTCTGTACGAGCAGTACTTC	CASSIRRGLYEQYF
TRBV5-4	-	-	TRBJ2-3	TGTGCCAGCAGCTTCAGGGGGGGGCCGCCAGATACGCAGTATTTT	CASSFRGGPPDTQYF
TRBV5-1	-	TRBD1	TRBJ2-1	TGCGCCAGCAGCTTGAGGGACAGCGGAGAGCAGTTCTTC	CASSLRDSGEQFF
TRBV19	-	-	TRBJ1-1	TGTGCCAGTATGGGGACGGCTACGAACACTGAAGCTTTCTTT	CASMGTATNTEAFF
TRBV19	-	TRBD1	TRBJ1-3	TGTGCCAGCGTGGGACAGGGAGACGGAAACACCATATATTTT	CASVGQGDGNTIYF
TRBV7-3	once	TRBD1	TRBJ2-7	TGTGCCAGCAGCCCTTCCGGGACAGGGTCCTACGAGCAGTACTTC	CASSPSGTGSYEQYF
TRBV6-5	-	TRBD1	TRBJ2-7	TGTGCCAGCAGAACAGGGGGTTCCTACGAGCAGTACTTC	CASRTGGSYEQYF
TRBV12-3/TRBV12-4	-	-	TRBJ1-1	TGTGCCAGTGTGACGGGGAACACTGAAGCTTTCTTT	CASVTGNTEAFF
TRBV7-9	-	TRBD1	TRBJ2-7	TGTGCCAGCGGACAGGGGGCCTCCTACGAGCAGTACTTC	CASGQGASYEQYF
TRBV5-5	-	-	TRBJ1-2	TGTGCCAGCAGCTTCAGCTGGGGATCATCTTATGGCTACACCTTC	CASSFSWGSSYGYTF
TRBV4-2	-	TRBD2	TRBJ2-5	TGTGCCAGCAGCCAAGGCCCAAGCGGGGGGGCGGAAGAGACCCAGTACTTC	CASSQGPSGGAEETQYF
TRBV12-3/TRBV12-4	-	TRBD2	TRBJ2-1	TGTGCCAGCAGTGCGGGACTAGCGGATCTCCACAATGAGCAGTTCTTC	CASSAGLADLHNEQFF
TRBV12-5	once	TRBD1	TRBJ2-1	TGTGCTAGTGGTTCGGACAGGGCTTACAATGAGCAGTTCTTC	CASGSDRAYNEQFF
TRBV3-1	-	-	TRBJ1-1	TGTGCCAGCAGCCAAGGACACTTAAACACTGAAGCTTTCTTT	CASSQGHLNTEAFF
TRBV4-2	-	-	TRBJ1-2	TGTGCCAGCAGCCAAGTGGTACAGCCTAACTATGGCTACACCTTC	CASSQVVQPNYGYTF
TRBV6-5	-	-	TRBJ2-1	TGTGCCAGCAGTTACTCGATCGGGGAGGCCTACAATGAGCAGTTCTTC	CASSYSIGEAYNEQFF